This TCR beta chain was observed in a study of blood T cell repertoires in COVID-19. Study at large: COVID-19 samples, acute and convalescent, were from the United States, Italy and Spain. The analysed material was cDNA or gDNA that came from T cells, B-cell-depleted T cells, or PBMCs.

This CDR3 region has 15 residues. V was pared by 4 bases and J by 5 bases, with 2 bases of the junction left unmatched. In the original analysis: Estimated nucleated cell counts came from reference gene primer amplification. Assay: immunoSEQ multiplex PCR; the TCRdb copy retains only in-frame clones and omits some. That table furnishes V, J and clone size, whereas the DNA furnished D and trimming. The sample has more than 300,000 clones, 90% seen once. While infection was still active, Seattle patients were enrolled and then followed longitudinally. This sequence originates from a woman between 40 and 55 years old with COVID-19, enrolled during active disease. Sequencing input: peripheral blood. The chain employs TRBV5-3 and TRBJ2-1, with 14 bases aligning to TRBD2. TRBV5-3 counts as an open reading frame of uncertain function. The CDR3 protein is CARSRGLAGDNEQFF. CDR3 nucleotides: TGTGCCAGAAGCCGGGGACTAGCGGGAGACAATGAGCAGTTCTTC.